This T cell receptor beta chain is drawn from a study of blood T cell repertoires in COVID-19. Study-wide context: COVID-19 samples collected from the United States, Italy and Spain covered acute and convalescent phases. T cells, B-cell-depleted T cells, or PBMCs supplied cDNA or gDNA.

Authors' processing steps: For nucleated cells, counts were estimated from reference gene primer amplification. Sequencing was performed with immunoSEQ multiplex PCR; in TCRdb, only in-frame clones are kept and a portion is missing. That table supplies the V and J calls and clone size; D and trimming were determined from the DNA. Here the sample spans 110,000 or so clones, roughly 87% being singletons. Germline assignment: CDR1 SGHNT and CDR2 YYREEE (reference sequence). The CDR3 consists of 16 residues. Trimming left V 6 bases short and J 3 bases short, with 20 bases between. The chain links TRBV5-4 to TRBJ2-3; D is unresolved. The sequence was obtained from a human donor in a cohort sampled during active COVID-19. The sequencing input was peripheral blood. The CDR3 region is CASTLIPALRTDTQYF. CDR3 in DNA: TGTGCCAGCACTCTTATCCCCGCGCTTCGGACAGATACGCAGTATTTT.